This T cell receptor beta chain was identified in a study of blood T cell repertoires in COVID-19. Libraries were prepared by immunoSEQ multiplex PCR; TCRdb keeps only in-frame clonotypes and omits some of them. The data hold about 280,000 clones, with around 90% observed a single time. Germline CDR1 is MDHEN and CDR2 is SYDVKM. CDR3 size: 15 residues. With 5 bases clipped from V and 0 bases from J, the junction kept 5 bases outside the gene matches. The sequenced sample consisted of PBMCs or T cells enriched from blood (not recorded which). The rearrangement links TRBV28 to TRBJ1-2; TRBD1 matches at 8 bases. The TCR was taken from a woman aged 40-49 years who had recovered from COVID-19. This chain's CDR3 is CASSPRGRSNYGYTF. CDR3 coding DNA: TGTGCCAGCAGTCCCAGGGGGCGATCTAACTATGGCTACACCTTC.